This T cell receptor beta chain is from a study of graft-versus-host responses after intestinal transplantation. At the level of the study: Tacrolimus plus steroids were given to all recipients for approximately three years, preceded by anti-thymocyte globulin induction.

Produced via immunoSEQ multiplex PCR; TCRdb's table is partial and in-frame only. Of 35,000 to 40,000 clones in the sample, about 93% were seen once. Notes on this clone: Its cognate antigen is unknown.

Germline CDR1 DFQATT, CDR2 SNEGSKA (reference sequence). V was shortened by 3 bases and J by 0 bases, with 1 base between the two germline ends. The CDR3 has 11 amino acids. General study findings and limits: Graft-donor T cell macrochimerism in patients accompanied high graft-versus-host to host-versus-graft clonal ratios in allografts. Declining HvG levels early post-transplant were linked to peak circulating GvH clone levels. GvH clonotypes were identified within recipient marrow, with a subset emerging first in ileum or blood.

The specimen comprised PBMCs, sampled 16 days after intestinal transplant. This sequence joins TRBV20-1 and TRBJ2-3; the D is unclear. The source of this sequence is a human patient who received an intestinal transplant, so some T cells may come from the graft donor. CDR3 nucleotides: TGCAGTGCTAGGAGCACAGATACGCAGTATTTT. Its protein product is CSARSTDTQYF.